This TCR beta chain was recorded in a study of blood T cell repertoires in COVID-19. Authors' processing steps: Using reference gene primer amplification, nucleated cell counts were estimated. Profiled with immunoSEQ multiplex PCR; TCRdb holds only in-frame clones, not every one. V, J and clone size are those of that table, while D and trimming were read from the DNA. The table records roughly 410,000 clones, roughly 90% of them present only once. The V segment lost 7 bases and the J segment 4 bases; nucleotides outside the gene matches: 7. The CDR3 has 13 residues. Germline V gene sequence: CDR1 MNHEY, CDR2 SVGAGI.

The chain links TRBV6-5 to TRBJ2-7; 7 bases fit TRBD1. The TCR originated in a woman in her thirties or forties with COVID-19, enrolled during active disease. The specimen sequenced was peripheral blood. The DNA for the CDR3 is TGTGCCAGCACCAATCGACAGGGTTACGAGCAGTACTTC. Translating gives CASTNRQGYEQYF.